This T cell receptor beta chain derives from a study of blood T cell repertoires in COVID-19 (dated by TCRdb to 2018 to 2021). With respect to the entire study: Samples covering the acute and convalescent phases of COVID-19 were provided by collaborators in the United States, Italy and Spain. Where available, HLA class I and class II types were taken from metadata supplied by the sample provider and were not determined by assay-based typing. The repertoires were made available in a free public database intended to serve as a resource for research on the immune response to SARS-CoV-2. Subjects who had been exposed to COVID-19, were actively infected with it, or had recovered from it provided the deeply sampled blood TCRbeta repertoires that made up the dataset. The sample metadata nearly always contained a de-identified subject ID, COVID-19 status, age in years and sex. Samples came from the ongoing ImmuneRACE study (first 160 participants) plus 1,254 subjects from 6 global collaborators. The material from the prospective study consisted of cDNA or gDNA derived from T cells, B-cell-depleted T cells, or PBMCs.

The immunoSEQ Assay, a bias-controlled multiplex PCR, was used to amplify TCRbeta CDR3 regions from genomic DNA. The original pipeline was this. Nucleated cell counts per sample were estimated from amplification of reference gene primers within the assay. To quantify the absolute abundance of each unique TCRbeta CDR3 rearrangement, sequence reads were collapsed and filtered. For each sample, productive Simpson clonality was calculated as the square root of Simpson's diversity index across productive rearrangements. Here the immuneACCESS table is served through TCRdb, limited to in-frame sequences with V and J called. Missing clones are a known gap in these copies; in checked studies unresolved V genes cover under half, and the rest lacks a known reason. The V and J calls and clone size come from that table; D and trimming were worked out from the DNA. Counted in this sample were over 65,000 clones; about 90% of them appeared once. Around 1.1% of the sample is held by the ten biggest clonotypes.

Trimming at the junction amounts to 3 bases on V and 1 base on J, and the germline ends lie 14 bases apart. The CDR3 measures 15 amino acids from cysteine to phenylalanine. Of all the DNA, just the CDR3 is kept, 45 bases in frame from base 1. CDR1 and CDR2, looked up from the germline V gene, are SGHTS and YDEGEE. About this clone: Its target antigen remains unknown. Base qualities are not recorded, but no much larger clone differs from it by a single base.

Collaborating institutions collected whole blood in K2EDTA tubes following their own protocols. For TCRbeta analysis, collaborator samples were shipped as frozen whole blood, as isolated PBMCs, or as DNA extracted from either sample type. Beyond this particular receptor, the publication reports: The amount of clinical and demographic metadata varied by source and participant and was provided uncurated.

The chain is made from TRBV5-8 and TRBJ2-7; the D gene is possibly TRBD2, with 6 bases matching. This clonotype was obtained from a human donor in a cohort sampled during active COVID-19. The sequencing input was peripheral blood. The sequenced DNA: TGTGCCAGCAGCTCCGGGACTGTTACATCCTACGAGCAGTACTTC. Its translation reads: CASSSGTVTSYEQYF. The full variable domain, completed from the reference TRBV5-8 and TRBJ2-7 proteins outside the CDR3, reads EAGVTQSPTHLIKTRGQQATLRCSPISGHTSVYWYQQALGLGLQFLLWYDEGEERNRGNFPPRFSGRQFPNYSSELNVNALELEDSALYLCASSSGTVTSYEQYFGPGTRLTVT.